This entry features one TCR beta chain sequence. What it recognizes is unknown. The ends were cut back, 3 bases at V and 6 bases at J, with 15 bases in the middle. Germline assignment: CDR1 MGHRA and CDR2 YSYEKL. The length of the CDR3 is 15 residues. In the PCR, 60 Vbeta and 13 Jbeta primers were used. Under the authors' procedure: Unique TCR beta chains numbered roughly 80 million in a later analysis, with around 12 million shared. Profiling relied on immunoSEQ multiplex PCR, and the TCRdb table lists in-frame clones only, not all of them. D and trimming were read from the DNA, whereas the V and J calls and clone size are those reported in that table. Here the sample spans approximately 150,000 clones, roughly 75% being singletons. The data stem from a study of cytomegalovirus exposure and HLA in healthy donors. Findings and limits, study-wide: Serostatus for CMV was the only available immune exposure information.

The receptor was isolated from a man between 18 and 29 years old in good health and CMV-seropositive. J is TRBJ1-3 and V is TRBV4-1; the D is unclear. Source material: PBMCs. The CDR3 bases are TGCGCCAGCAGCCAGACCCGGGATCTCGTAAACACCATATATTTT. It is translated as CASSQTRDLVNTIYF.